Listed here are 5 T cell receptor beta chains from one sample, sequenced in a study of blood T cell repertoires in COVID-19. The data were produced by immunoSEQ multiplex PCR, yet TCRdb's version contains in-frame clones alone and is incomplete. Seen here are approximately 200,000 clones, 85% observed once, and the top ten hold approximately 18%. The material sequenced was PBMCs or T cells enriched from blood (not recorded which). These receptors all come from a man aged 40-49 years who had recovered from COVID-19.

This clone was counted between two and nine times. The J gene is TRBJ2-7, the V gene TRBV30, with 12 positions matching TRBD2. Trimming took 4 bases from V and 4 from J; bases not matched to a gene: 5. The length of the CDR3 is 14 residues. Germline-derived CDR1 and CDR2 are GTSNPN and SVGIG (reference sequence). CDR3 nucleotide sequence: TGTGCCTGGACCTTCGGACTAGCGGGATACGAGCAGTACTTC. This sequence encodes CAWTFGLAGYEQYF. Based on the CDR3 plus reference TRBV30 and TRBJ2-7, the full variable domain is SQTIHQWPATLVQPVGSPLSLECTVEGTSNPNLYWYRQAAGRGLQLLFYSVGIGQISSEVPQNLSASRPQDRQFILSSKKLLLSDSGFYLCAWTFGLAGYEQYFGPGTRLTVT.

The V call is TRBV28, the J call TRBJ1-4; D remains ambiguous. V lost 1 base and J 7 bases, leaving 10 bases between the germline ends. The CDR3 extends over 14 amino acids. Germline assignment: CDR1 MDHEN and CDR2 SYDVKM. CDR3 nucleotide sequence: TGTGCCAGCAGTTTATTGCTAAGCGGTGAAAAACTGTTTTTT. Its translation: CASSLLLSGEKLFF.

The chain has TRBV11-3 and TRBJ1-3, with D unresolved. This CDR3 is 14 amino acids long. Germline lookup yields CDR1 SGHNT and CDR2 YENEEA. V was clipped by 5 bases and J by 4 bases, with 12 bases between them. CDR3 in amino acids: CASSPDGEGNTIYF. The CDR3 bases are TGTGCCAGCAGCCCGGACGGGGAGGGAAACACCATATATTTT. Variable domain in full (rest from reference TRBV11-3 and TRBJ1-3): EAGVVQSPRYKIIEKKQPVAFWCNPISGHNTLYWYLQNLGQGPELLIRYENEEAVDDSQLPKDRFSAERLKGVDSTLKIQPAELGDSAVYLCASSPDGEGNTIYFGEGSWLTVV.

CDR3 protein: CSVRPVHSYEQYF. CDR3 DNA: TGCAGCGTTCGTCCAGTCCACTCCTACGAGCAGTACTTC. The chain carries TRBV29-1 and TRBJ2-7; D uncertain. Between the trimmed V and J ends, which lost 5 bases and 0 bases, there was a span of 11 bases. The CDR3 has 13 amino acids. The germline V gene encodes CDR1 SQVTM and CDR2 ANQGSEA.

The chain couples TRBV18 to TRBJ2-7; TRBD2 agrees at 9 bases. This CDR3 has 13 amino acids. CDR1 is KGHSH and CDR2 is LQKENI in the germline V gene. The ends lost 4 bases at V and 5 bases at J; junction bases unmatched: 3. The CDR3: CASSRVAGDEQYF. The CDR3 DNA reads as TGTGCCAGCTCACGGGTAGCGGGAGACGAGCAGTACTTC. Full variable domain (missing parts from reference TRBV18 and TRBJ2-7): NAGVMQNPRHLVRRRGQEARLRCSPMKGHSHVYWYRQLPEEGLKFMVYLQKENIIDESGMPKERFSAEFPKEGPSILRIQQVVRGDSAAYFCASSRVAGDEQYFGPGTRLTVT.